Listed below are T cell receptor beta chains from one sample, sequenced in a study of circulating and synovial CD4+ cells in juvenile arthritis. Assay: immunoSEQ multiplex PCR; the TCRdb copy retains only in-frame clones and omits some. This sample has about 33,000 clones, with 90% to 95% found just once. What was sequenced was CD4+ T cells from blood. All receptors derive from a human donor with juvenile idiopathic arthritis. CDR3s include the opening cysteine and the closing phenylalanine or tryptophan. D genes are given only for firm matches. Some rows mark clone size as missing; the rest say once, few, many or name a class of expanded clone.

v_gene	abundance	d_gene	j_gene	CDR3aa	CDR3nt
TRBV7-3	NA	TRBD1	TRBJ2-2	CASSLDRGRGELFF	TGTGCCAGCAGCCTCGACAGGGGGCGAGGGGAGCTGTTTTTT
TRBV19	NA	TRBD1	TRBJ1-5	CASRLQGTQPQHF	TGTGCCAGTAGGTTACAGGGGACTCAGCCCCAGCATTTT
TRBV28	NA	NA	TRBJ2-3	CASSPETGTDTQYF	TGTGCCAGCAGCCCTGAAACAGGGACAGATACGCAGTATTTT
TRBV19	NA	NA	TRBJ1-2	CASSIAGNYGYTF	TGTGCCAGTAGTATAGCAGGGAACTATGGCTACACCTTC
TRBV2	NA	NA	TRBJ2-7	CASSRYQVKAYEQYF	TGTGCCAGCAGCCGATATCAGGTAAAAGCCTACGAGCAGTACTTC
TRBV19	NA	TRBD1	TRBJ1-3	CASRGTGVPIFSGNTIYF	TGTGCCAGTAGAGGGACAGGGGTACCGATCTTCTCTGGAAACACCATATATTTT
TRBV6-5	NA	TRBD2	TRBJ2-7	CASSYSASGIYEQYF	TGTGCCAGCAGTTACTCGGCTAGCGGGATTTACGAGCAGTACTTC
TRBV9	NA	TRBD1	TRBJ1-2	CASSVGWTGNYGYTF	TGTGCCAGCAGCGTAGGTTGGACAGGGAACTATGGCTACACCTTC
TRBV11-2	NA	NA	TRBJ2-3	CASSLVSGLETDTQYF	TGTGCCAGCAGCTTAGTTAGTGGATTGGAGACAGATACGCAGTATTTT
TRBV19	NA	TRBD2	TRBJ2-1	CASSIRTSFDNEQFF	TGTGCCAGTAGTATCCGGACTAGCTTCGACAATGAGCAGTTCTTC
TRBV18	NA	NA	TRBJ2-5	CASSSSGAQETQYF	TGTGCCAGCTCTTCCTCAGGGGCCCAAGAGACCCAGTACTTC
TRBV4-3	once	TRBD2	TRBJ2-1	CASSLTLAGGSYNEQFF	TGCGCCAGCAGCCTAACTCTAGCGGGGGGTTCCTACAATGAGCAGTTCTTC
TRBV7-2	NA	TRBD1	TRBJ1-1	CASSLARQGKGSTEAFF	TGTGCCAGCAGCTTAGCCCGACAGGGGAAGGGGAGTACTGAAGCTTTCTTT
TRBV19	NA	NA	TRBJ2-3	CASSDGGTDTQYF	TGTGCCAGTAGTGACGGGGGCACAGATACGCAGTATTTT
TRBV10-3	NA	NA	TRBJ2-7	CAITGQGRSHEQYF	TGTGCCATCACTGGGCAGGGAAGGTCCCACGAGCAGTACTTC
TRBV6-5	NA	NA	TRBJ1-3	CASRQTGFSGNTIYF	TGTGCCAGCAGACAAACAGGGTTCTCTGGAAACACCATATATTTT
TRBV10-2	NA	NA	TRBJ1-5	CASRVTENQPQHF	TGCGCCAGCAGGGTGACAGAAAATCAGCCCCAGCATTTT
TRBV6-1	once	NA	TRBJ2-1	CASSVWGDYNEQFF	TGTGCCAGCAGTGTGTGGGGGGATTACAATGAGCAGTTCTTC
TRBV6-1	NA	TRBD1	TRBJ2-5	CASRVTGGVETQYF	TGTGCCAGCAGAGTGACAGGGGGGGTCGAGACCCAGTACTTC
TRBV10-3	NA	TRBD1	TRBJ2-3	CAIQSPGGADTQYF	TGTGCCATCCAGAGCCCAGGGGGCGCAGATACGCAGTATTTT
TRBV6-1	NA	NA	TRBJ2-3	CASSPQGPSTDTQYF	TGTGCCAGCAGCCCCCAGGGGCCAAGCACAGATACGCAGTATTTT
TRBV5-4	NA	NA	TRBJ2-3	CASSFYTGSTDTQYF	TGTGCCAGCAGCTTCTACACAGGGTCCACAGATACGCAGTATTTT
TRBV18	NA	TRBD1	TRBJ2-3	CASSPPGGGITDTQYF	TGTGCCAGCTCACCACCAGGGGGCGGTATAACAGATACGCAGTATTTT
TRBV18	NA	TRBD1	TRBJ2-7	CASSPDRAREQYF	TGTGCCAGCTCACCAGACAGGGCAAGGGAGCAGTACTTC
TRBV9	NA	NA	TRBJ1-5	CASSVGIRTDSNQPQHF	TGTGCCAGCAGCGTAGGGATCCGGACAGATAGCAATCAGCCCCAGCATTTT
TRBV5-1	NA	TRBD1	TRBJ2-7	CASTSGTGNYEQYF	TGCGCCAGCACCTCAGGGACAGGGAACTACGAGCAGTACTTC
TRBV7-8	NA	NA	TRBJ2-1	CASSLGGEQFF	TGTGCCAGCAGCTTAGGAGGGGAGCAGTTCTTC
TRBV7-3	once	NA	TRBJ2-3	CASSLSRDNTQYF	TGTGCCAGCAGCTTAAGCCGGGACAATACGCAGTATTTT
TRBV6-5	NA	NA	TRBJ1-1	CASSYRTVTEAFF	TGTGCCAGCAGTTACCGGACAGTCACTGAAGCTTTCTTT
TRBV6-1	NA	TRBD1	TRBJ1-5	CASSGPGTGTNQPQHF	TGTGCCAGCAGTGGGCCCGGGACAGGGACCAATCAGCCCCAGCATTTT
TRBV30	NA	NA	TRBJ1-1	CAWSVGTEAFF	TGTGCCTGGAGCGTCGGGACTGAAGCTTTCTTT
TRBV5-1	NA	NA	TRBJ2-3	CASSSVDRFTDTQYF	TGCGCCAGCAGCTCCGTCGACAGATTCACAGATACGCAGTATTTT
TRBV25-1	NA	TRBD1	TRBJ1-4	CASSLRDRDNEKLFF	TGTGCCAGCAGTCTCCGGGACAGGGATAATGAAAAACTGTTTTTT